The 32 T cell receptor beta chains in this list originate from one sample, sequenced in a study of blood T cell repertoires in COVID-19. Data came from immunoSEQ multiplex PCR; TCRdb stores just in-frame clones and leaves some out. This sample has some 260,000 clones; around nine tenths occur once, and the top ten carry approximately 9%. Input material: PBMCs or T cells enriched from blood (not recorded which). These receptors came from a man aged 40-49 years who had recovered from COVID-19.

J is TRBJ2-7 and V is TRBV19; the D gene is possibly TRBD2 (5 bases). The germline V and J ends were trimmed by 2 bases and 3 bases, with 11 bases remaining between them. Per the germline V gene, CDR1 is LNHDA and CDR2 is SQIVND (reference sequence). This CDR3 is built from 14 residues. The CDR3: CASSIRYSGYEQYF. The CDR3, as DNA: TGTGCCAGTAGTATAAGGTACAGCGGCTACGAGCAGTACTTC.

The chain carries TRBV6-5 and TRBJ2-7; 12 bases are shared with TRBD1. The CDR3 has 15 amino acids. V was pared by 6 bases and J by 4 bases, with 7 bases of the junction left unmatched. CDR1 MNHEY and CDR2 SVGAGI come from the germline V gene. CDR3 residues: CASSPPGQGAYEQYF. The CDR3 DNA reads TGTGCCAGCAGCCCACCGGGACAGGGGGCTTACGAGCAGTACTTC.

The V gene is TRBV27, the J gene TRBJ2-3; D may be TRBD2 (5 bases). There are 16 residues in the CDR3. CDR1 and CDR2 from the germline V gene are MNHEY and SMNVEV (reference sequence). The V and J ends lost 5 bases and 4 bases respectively, with 19 bases between them. DNA for the CDR3: TGTGCCAGCAGTCCAGACCTCACTAGGATGGCAGATACGCAGTATTTT. Translating it yields CASSPDLTRMADTQYF.

The chain recombines TRBV10-2 with TRBJ2-1, with 9 bases fitting TRBD2. With V trimmed by 7 bases and J by 3 bases, 4 bases remained unmatched. Germline lookup yields CDR1 WSHSY and CDR2 SAAADI. This CDR3 spans 14 amino acids. CDR3 protein: CASITAGGYNEQFF. The DNA for the CDR3 is TGCGCCAGCATCACAGCGGGAGGCTACAATGAGCAGTTCTTC.

This clone is a singleton in its sample. The CDR3, as DNA: TGTGCCAGCAGTTACTCAACTGCTACCTACGAGCAGTACTTC. This codes for CASSYSTATYEQYF. This rearrangement joins TRBV6-5 to TRBJ2-7; D is unresolved. Trimming cost V 0 bases and J 2 bases, with 8 bases left between them. The CDR3 has 14 residues. Germline CDR1 is MNHEY and CDR2 is SVGAGI.

V and J are TRBV18 and TRBJ2-1; weak D call: TRBD2 (5 bases). CDR3 length: 13 amino acids. CDR1 is KGHSH, CDR2 LQKENI, per germline. Trimming left V 6 bases short and J 10 bases short, with 16 bases between. DNA of the CDR3: TGTGCCAGCTCCCTCACATTAGCGAGCGAGCAGTTCTTC. Residues: CASSLTLASEQFF. Full variable domain (missing parts from reference TRBV18 and TRBJ2-1): NAGVMQNPRHLVRRRGQEARLRCSPMKGHSHVYWYRQLPEEGLKFMVYLQKENIIDESGMPKERFSAEFPKEGPSILRIQQVVRGDSAAYFCASSLTLASEQFFGPGTRLTVL.

J is TRBJ2-1 and V is TRBV14, with TRBD1 matching over 8 bases. The CDR3 consists of 16 residues. The trim removed 5 bases at V and 4 bases at J, leaving 10 bases unmatched. CDR1 is SGHDN and CDR2 is FVKESK in the germline V gene. In DNA, the CDR3 is TGTGCCAGCAGCGAAAGGACAGGGCCGGTATACAATGAGCAGTTCTTC. Its translation is CASSERTGPVYNEQFF.

V and J are TRBV4-2 and TRBJ2-5; TRBD2 is a possible D gene (5 bases). V lost 1 base and J lost 0, with 15 bases in between. This CDR3 comprises 17 residues. Germline V gene sequence: CDR1 LGHNA, CDR2 YNFKEQ. For the CDR3, the DNA is TGTGCCAGCAGCCAAGGCGGTGAGGGCCGGTACCAAGAGACCCAGTACTTC. Translating it yields CASSQGGEGRYQETQYF.

V usage is TRBV9 and J usage is TRBJ2-3; maybe TRBD1 (5 bases). This CDR3 has 14 amino acids. Germline V gene sequence: CDR1 SGDLS, CDR2 YYNGEE. The V end lost 2 bases, the J end lost 2 bases, and 9 bases lay between the germline ends. The CDR3 reads CASSVKGSTDTQYF. CDR3 sequence (DNA): TGTGCCAGCAGCGTCAAGGGGTCCACAGATACGCAGTATTTT. The full variable domain, its missing parts supplied by reference TRBV9 and TRBJ2-3, is DSGVTQTPKHLITATGQRVTLRCSPRSGDLSVYWYQQSLDQGLQFLIQYYNGEERAKGNILERFSAQQFPDLHSELNLSSLELGDSALYFCASSVKGSTDTQYFGPGTRLTVL.

The V call is TRBV27, the J call TRBJ2-1; D remains unclear. V shed 2 bases and J shed 0 bases, with 8 bases lying between them. From germline, CDR1 is MNHEY and CDR2 SMNVEV (reference sequence). CDR3 length: 15 residues. The CDR3 DNA reads TGTGCCAGCAGTTTAACGTGGAGCTCCTACAATGAGCAGTTCTTC. This translates into CASSLTWSSYNEQFF.

The J gene is TRBJ2-2, the V gene TRBV28; 11 bases match TRBD2. In germline, CDR1 is MDHEN, CDR2 SYDVKM. This CDR3 contains 16 residues. V lost 7 bases to trimming and J lost 7 bases; unmatched junction nucleotides: 11. This CDR3 reads CASMAPSGRLGGELFF. In DNA form, the CDR3 reads TGTGCCAGCATGGCCCCTAGCGGGAGGCTTGGCGGGGAGCTGTTTTTT. The full variable domain, completed using reference TRBV28 and TRBJ2-2, is DVKVTQSSRYLVKRTGEKVFLECVQDMDHENMFWYRQDPGLGLRLIYFSYDVKMKEKGDIPEGYSVSREKKERFSLILESASTNQTSMYLCASMAPSGRLGGELFFGEGSRLTVL.

This rearrangement joins TRBV7-3 to TRBJ2-1, with a weak D call TRBD1 (6 bases). CDR3 length equals 16 residues. V was trimmed by 2 bases and J by 9 bases, leaving 20 bases between them. Germline assignment: CDR1 SGHTA and CDR2 FQGTGA. CDR3 sequence: CASSLDRGGGWSEQFF. CDR3 DNA: TGTGCCAGCAGCTTAGATCGAGGGGGTGGTTGGTCTGAGCAGTTCTTC.

The chain is built from TRBV13 and TRBJ1-4; no reliable D call. The CDR3 is 16 amino acids. V lost 1 base and J lost 1, with 10 bases in between. CDR1 PRHDT and CDR2 FYEKMQ come from the germline V gene (reference sequence). The CDR3 sequence is CASSLVATGTNEKLFF. Here the CDR3 DNA reads TGTGCCAGCAGCTTAGTGGCCACGGGAACTAATGAAAAACTGTTTTTT.

This rearrangement joins TRBV19 to TRBJ2-1, with 12 bases fitting TRBD2. J lost 0 bases, V lost 6 bases, and 12 bases had no gene match. The germline V gene has CDR1 LNHDA and CDR2 SQIVND (reference sequence). The CDR3 covers 19 residues. The CDR3 spells CASRTASGRAVSSYNEQFF. The CDR3 DNA is TGTGCCAGTAGGACGGCTAGCGGGAGGGCGGTGAGCTCCTACAATGAGCAGTTCTTC.

The V gene is TRBV7-3, the J gene TRBJ2-1; 12 bases fit TRBD2. The CDR3 consists of 16 residues. From germline, CDR1 is SGHTA and CDR2 FQGTGA. V shed 5 bases and J 3 bases; nucleotides not matched to a gene: 5. The CDR3 spells CASSPRTSGVYNEQFF. In DNA, the CDR3 is TGTGCCAGCAGCCCCCGGACTAGCGGGGTCTACAATGAGCAGTTCTTC.

The rearrangement joins TRBV6-5 to TRBJ2-7; D is perhaps TRBD1 (6 bases). The germline V gene encodes CDR1 MNHEY and CDR2 SVGAGI. The CDR3 spans 14 residues. Trimming removed 6 bases at V and 4 bases at J, with 16 bases between. In nucleotides, the CDR3 is TGTGCCAGCAGATTGGGCAGGGGAACGTACGAGCAGTACTTC. This encodes CASRLGRGTYEQYF.

V usage is TRBV7-9 and J usage is TRBJ1-4, with D maybe TRBD1 (5 bases). The CDR3 is 17 residues long. Germline assignment: CDR1 SEHNR and CDR2 FQNEAQ (reference sequence). Trimming stripped 5 bases from V and 0 bases from J, with 16 bases between. CDR3 coding DNA: TGTGCCAGCAGCACCCCTTGGACGGGGGCAACTAATGAAAAACTGTTTTTT. This sequence encodes CASSTPWTGATNEKLFF.

V and J are TRBV4-2 and TRBJ2-1; 8 nucleotides line up with TRBD2. The CDR3 sequence is 16 residues long. The germline V gene has CDR1 LGHNA and CDR2 YNFKEQ. The V and J ends lost 6 bases and 0 bases, in that order; junction bases with no gene match: 7. CDR3 residues: CASRLSGVSSYNEQFF. The DNA of the CDR3 is TGTGCCAGCAGGCTTAGCGGGGTTAGCTCCTACAATGAGCAGTTCTTC.

The chain joins TRBV9 to TRBJ2-1; 9 bases are a match to TRBD1. In germline, CDR1 is SGDLS, CDR2 YYNGEE. The CDR3 covers 15 residues. The V and J ends lost 3 bases and 2 bases, in that order; junction bases with no gene match: 3. CDR3 region: CASSGGTGTYNEQFF. The CDR3 nucleotides are TGTGCCAGCAGCGGTGGGACAGGGACCTACAATGAGCAGTTCTTC.

The chain carries TRBV28 and TRBJ1-5; no reliable D call. Trimming removed 5 bases from V and 6 bases from J, with 8 bases in between. Per the germline V gene, CDR1 is MDHEN and CDR2 is SYDVKM. The CDR3 has 12 amino acids. The CDR3 loop reads CASSPPRQPQHF. The CDR3 DNA reads as TGTGCCAGCAGTCCCCCCCGTCAGCCCCAGCATTTT.

The chain has TRBV28 and TRBJ1-1, with D possibly being TRBD1 (6 bases). Germline V gives CDR1 MDHEN, CDR2 SYDVKM. The V end lost 6 bases, the J end lost 0 bases, and 14 bases lay between the germline ends. This CDR3 has 15 amino acids. The CDR3 reads CASSLNWGLNTEAFF. The CDR3 DNA reads as TGTGCCAGCAGCCTCAATTGGGGGCTGAACACTGAAGCTTTCTTT.

This clone occurred a few times. This rearrangement joins TRBV2 to TRBJ2-6; 10 bases align to TRBD1. The germline V gene has CDR1 SNHLY and CDR2 FYNNEI. J was trimmed by 2 bases and V by 3 bases; bases with no gene match: 10. This CDR3 has 19 amino acids. The CDR3 is CASSEGLTGGFAGANVLTF. CDR3 bases: TGTGCCAGCAGTGAGGGACTGACAGGGGGCTTTGCTGGGGCCAACGTCCTGACTTTC.

This clone has ten or more counts. V usage is TRBV4-1 and J usage is TRBJ1-4; 11 nucleotides line up with TRBD1. This CDR3 is built from 12 residues. V gave up 1 base and J gave up 15 bases; unmatched junction bases: 1. The germline gives CDR1 MGHRA, CDR2 YSYEKL. This chain's CDR3 is CASSQGGQGVFF. In DNA, the CDR3 is TGCGCCAGCAGCCAAGGGGGACAGGGGGTGTTTTTT.

The chain carries TRBV29-1 and TRBJ2-7, with a tentative D call TRBD2 (5 bases). This CDR3 region has 12 residues. Trimming left V 4 bases short and J 6 bases short, with 13 bases between. Germline V gene data show CDR1 as SQVTM and CDR2 as ANQGSEA. CDR3 DNA: TGCAGCGTTGGTGGTGGTGAGGGCGAGCAGTACTTC. Protein: CSVGGGEGEQYF.

The V and J genes are TRBV30 and TRBJ1-1; the match to TRBD1 covers 7 bases. There are 14 residues in the CDR3. The J segment lost 4 bases and the V segment lost 2 bases, leaving 7 bases of the junction unmatched. Germline CDR1 and CDR2: GTSNPN and SVGIG (reference sequence). This CDR3 reads CAWSRQGRITEAFF. The CDR3 coding sequence is TGTGCCTGGAGTCGACAGGGTAGGATCACTGAAGCTTTCTTT.

J is TRBJ2-1 and V is TRBV3-1 (or the pseudogene TRBV3-2); no firm D call. Germline CDR1 LGHDT, CDR2 YNNKEL (reference sequence). The V end lost 3 bases, the J end lost 7 bases, and 7 bases lay between the germline ends. There are 12 residues in the CDR3. The CDR3 reads CASSQVVNEQFF. In nucleotides, the CDR3 is TGTGCCAGCAGCCAGGTAGTAAATGAGCAGTTCTTC.

The count of this clone is one. The J gene is TRBJ2-3, the V gene TRBV5-5; D is undetermined. The germline CDR1 and CDR2 sequences are SGHKS and YYEKEE (reference sequence). The CDR3 consists of 19 residues. The V end lost 4 bases, the J end lost 1 base, and 25 bases lay between the germline ends. Written as DNA, the CDR3 is TGTGCCAGCAGCGGCCCACCAAGTGTGGCCGTTGGGCGCACAGATACGCAGTATTTT. This gives the protein CASSGPPSVAVGRTDTQYF.

This chain links TRBV5-1 with TRBJ1-1, with D maybe TRBD1 (5 bases). Deletions cut 1 base from V and 2 bases from J, with 9 bases between. This CDR3 is built from 14 residues. Germline CDR1 reads SGHRS; CDR2 reads YFSETQ. This CDR3 reads CASSLFTGNTEAFF. CDR3 DNA: TGCGCCAGCAGCTTGTTCACAGGAAACACTGAAGCTTTCTTT.

The chain joins TRBV11-2 to TRBJ1-1; 8 nucleotides agree with TRBD1. V shed 0 bases and J 4 bases; nucleotides not matched to a gene: 7. The CDR3 has 16 residues. Germline lookup yields CDR1 SGHAT and CDR2 FQNNGV. CDR3 DNA sequence: TGTGCCAGCAGCTTAGATCAGGGGGCGCTAAGCACTGAAGCTTTCTTT. It specifies CASSLDQGALSTEAFF.

This rearrangement joins TRBV7-9 to TRBJ1-4; unclear D gene. Germline V lookup: CDR1 SEHNR, CDR2 FQNEAQ (reference sequence). The CDR3 extends over 15 amino acids. Trimming stripped 9 bases from V and 7 bases from J, with 21 bases between. CDR3: CASRSSETGGEKLFF. DNA of the CDR3: TGTGCCAGTAGATCATCGGAGACCGGAGGTGAAAAACTGTTTTTT.

This chain uses TRBV28 with TRBJ1-1, with D tentatively TRBD1 (6 bases). The CDR3 loop spans 15 amino acids. Per the germline V gene, CDR1 is MDHEN and CDR2 is SYDVKM. Trimming cost V 1 base and J 3 bases, with 12 bases left between them. CDR3 loop: CASSLLGAADTEAFF. In DNA, the CDR3 is TGTGCCAGCAGTTTATTGGGGGCGGCCGACACTGAAGCTTTCTTT. The variable domain in full, with the rest retrieved from reference TRBV28 and TRBJ1-1, is DVKVTQSSRYLVKRTGEKVFLECVQDMDHENMFWYRQDPGLGLRLIYFSYDVKMKEKGDIPEGYSVSREKKERFSLILESASTNQTSMYLCASSLLGAADTEAFFGQGTRLTVV.

The rearrangement links TRBV4-3 to TRBJ2-3; possibly TRBD2 for D (6 bases). V lost 0 bases to trimming and J lost 2 bases, with 18 bases between them. CDR1 is LGHNA, CDR2 YSLEER, per germline. The CDR3 covers 18 residues. The CDR3 loop reads CASSQELSRGLYTDTQYF. The CDR3 nucleotides are TGCGCCAGCAGCCAAGAGCTGAGTCGGGGACTTTACACAGATACGCAGTATTTT.